The rows below give T cell receptor beta chains drawn from one sample of a study of blood T cell repertoires in COVID-19. TCRdb's table, derived via immunoSEQ multiplex PCR, lists solely in-frame clones and lacks some. The sample has around 60,000 clones, 75% to 85% seen once; the top ten hold 5.6%. The source material was peripheral blood. The receptors come from a woman in her fifties or sixties with acute or convalescent COVID-19. CDR3s include the opening cysteine and the closing phenylalanine or tryptophan. The order of the fields is CDR3 protein, J gene, V gene.

CDR3: CATTRGQNNEKLFF; J: TRBJ1-4; V: TRBV10-3
CDR3: CATSDSVAGGYNEQFF; J: TRBJ2-1; V: TRBV24-1
CDR3: CATSRAAFTTNEKLFF; J: TRBJ1-4; V: TRBV15
CDR3: CASAIGTVGQAHEQYF; J: TRBJ2-7; V: TRBV2
CDR3: CASSMTFNTEAFF; J: TRBJ1-1; V: TRBV27
CDR3: CASSGRGRDEKLFF; J: TRBJ1-4; V: TRBV21-1
CDR3: CASRSPDSPYGYTF; J: TRBJ1-2; V: TRBV5-1
CDR3: CASSTDPGQGFRDTEAFF; J: TRBJ1-1; V: TRBV19
CDR3: CASSEDRGSHTLHF; J: TRBJ1-6; V: TRBV27
CDR3: CAIPEGTPKETQYF; J: TRBJ2-5; V: TRBV10-1
CDR3: CASSPGQGVTGELFF; J: TRBJ2-2; V: TRBV11-2
CDR3: CSVEVPGSTDTQYF; J: TRBJ2-3; V: TRBV29-1
CDR3: CASTLDRGALSNQPQHF; J: TRBJ1-5; V: TRBV19
CDR3: CASSLGQGIQETQYF; J: TRBJ2-5; V: TRBV7-7
CDR3: CASSLLRTSGGTQYF; J: TRBJ2-5; V: TRBV7-2
CDR3: CASIRAGPLGEQYF; J: TRBJ2-7; V: TRBV10-2
CDR3: CASSETGTRSDTQYF; J: TRBJ2-3; V: TRBV5-1
CDR3: CASSDPAGTHTEAFF; J: TRBJ1-1; V: TRBV6-1
CDR3: CASSAGQGANEAFF; J: TRBJ1-1; V: TRBV19
CDR3: CASSEPGGFTYEQYF; J: TRBJ2-7; V: TRBV10-2
CDR3: CASSASGAQETQYF; J: TRBJ2-5; V: TRBV9
CDR3: CASSLVVTGDQPQHF; J: TRBJ1-5; V: TRBV7-2
CDR3: CASTSRDFSGELFF; J: TRBJ2-2; V: TRBV5-1
CDR3: CASSQRGSRRSGAYNEQFF; J: TRBJ2-1; V: TRBV27
CDR3: CASSIKGAPHGYTF; J: TRBJ1-2; V: TRBV19
CDR3: CASSPTGRGEKLFF; J: TRBJ1-4; V: TRBV18
CDR3: CASSRQDRATEAFF; J: TRBJ1-1; V: TRBV7-9
CDR3: CASSTRVAGSQETQYF; J: TRBJ2-5; V: TRBV19
CDR3: CASSSEEGGREPQHF; J: TRBJ1-5; V: TRBV4-2
CDR3: CASSRSTIQETQYF; J: TRBJ2-5; V: TRBV3-1/TRBV3-2
CDR3: CASSLSILDRSYGYTF; J: TRBJ1-2; V: TRBV27
CDR3: CASSDPLKLAGGDEQFF; J: TRBJ2-1; V: TRBV9
CDR3: CASSRDRRGYTF; J: TRBJ1-2; V: TRBV19
CDR3: CASIFMGTSGTTDTQYF; J: TRBJ2-3; V: TRBV2
CDR3: CASSLLPGSNYGYTF; J: TRBJ1-2; V: TRBV5-5
CDR3: CANSRGSYGYTF; J: TRBJ1-2; V: TRBV10-3
CDR3: CASQDQAGGFTDTQYF; J: TRBJ2-3; V: TRBV27
CDR3: CASSQDRGSNEKLFF; J: TRBJ1-4; V: TRBV4-1
CDR3: CASSTGIGQPRNEQYF; J: TRBJ2-7; V: TRBV7-6
CDR3: CASSLRTGEQYF; J: TRBJ2-7; V: TRBV6-5
CDR3: CASSVHGTSGGPRDTQYF; J: TRBJ2-3; V: TRBV6-1
CDR3: CASSSLIPDSSSYEQYF; J: TRBJ2-7; V: TRBV3-1/TRBV3-2
CDR3: CASSPRSFSGNTIYF; J: TRBJ1-3; V: TRBV7-2
CDR3: CATSPGTGNFPGELFF; J: TRBJ2-2; V: TRBV24-1
CDR3: CASSYRQMGTEAFF; J: TRBJ1-1; V: TRBV6-6
CDR3: CASSSTTGLSNVLTF; J: TRBJ2-6; V: TRBV6-5
CDR3: CASSSPSLQIQFF; J: TRBJ2-1; V: TRBV12-3/TRBV12-4
CDR3: CASSLGATPTQYF; J: TRBJ2-5; V: TRBV7-9
CDR3: CASSFQGTEQFF; J: TRBJ2-1; V: TRBV5-1